One sample yielded the 11 T cell receptor beta chains listed below, sequenced in a study of tumor and adjacent non-tumor tissue in lung cancer. No cell sorting was done before RNA was extracted from the tissue. More than 3 cm separated this lung sample from the edge of the tumor. The library came from three nested PCR rounds adapted from ARM-PCR protocols. A single record per CDR3 protein comes from TCRdb applying MiXCR to the multiplex PCR reads. The table has around 75,000 distinct CDR3 sequences, around 70% seen once. The sample taken for sequencing was distant non-tumor lung tissue. These receptors all stem from a woman aged 50 to 65 with non-small cell lung cancer.

In the case of this clonotype: The junction departs from germline at one end; a sequencing error may be responsible. The chain has TRBV11-1 and TRBJ2-3, with 7 bases aligning to TRBD1. Germline V gene lookup returns CDR1 SGHAT and CDR2 FQDESV (reference sequence). This CDR3 spans 14 amino acids. This chain's CDR3 is CASSIATGTATQYF. The CDR3 DNA follows: TGTGCCAGCAGCATAGCGACAGGGACAGCTACGCAGTATTTT.

The genes are TRBV28 and TRBJ2-1; D is ambiguous. Germline lookup yields CDR1 MDHEN and CDR2 SYDVKM. The V end lost 7 bases, the J end lost 0 bases, and 16 bases lay between the germline ends. The CDR3 length is 16 residues. CDR3 sequence (DNA): TGTGCCAGCACTTCTCTGTGGGGTAACTCCTACAATGAGCAGTTCTTC. This gives the protein CASTSLWGNSYNEQFF.

On this clonotype: Since no conserved phenylalanine or tryptophan closes the CDR3, a read error is the likely cause. This sequence joins TRBV24-1 and TRBJ1-2; D is perhaps TRBD1 (6 bases). Germline V gene data show CDR1 as KGHDR and CDR2 as SFDVKD. Trimming removed 0 bases at V and 8 bases at J, with 9 bases between. The CDR3 loop spans 13 amino acids. CDR3 sequence reads: CATSDLPGEGYTL. CDR3 DNA sequence: TGTGCCACCAGTGATTTGCCAGGGGAAGGCTACACCCTC.

To note about this clonotype: Relative to the germline gene, one junction end is altered; a read error may explain this. The chain links TRBV6-6 to TRBJ2-7; TRBD2 aligns across 8 bases. This CDR3 contains 13 residues. Germline V lookup: CDR1 MNHNY, CDR2 SVGAGI (reference sequence). The DNA for the CDR3 is TGTGTCAGCAGCCTACGGGGGGGATACGAGCAGTACTTC. It translates to CVSSLRGGYEQYF.

The CDR3: CASSPTGGGMAEAFF. CDR3 in DNA: TGTGCCAGCAGCCCAACAGGGGGCGGTATGGCTGAAGCTTTCTTT. This chain uses TRBV7-9 with TRBJ1-1; 9 bases fit TRBD1. This CDR3 region has 15 residues. The ends lost 5 bases at V and 6 bases at J; junction bases unmatched: 10. Looked up from germline, CDR1 is SEHNR and CDR2 is FQNEAQ (reference sequence).

As to this clonotype: The junction and the germline gene differ at one end; a read error may be behind it. The V gene is TRBV29-1, the J gene TRBJ2-5; 11 nucleotides line up with TRBD2. CDR3 length equals 16 residues. Germline V gives CDR1 SQVTM, CDR2 ANQGSEA. As DNA, the CDR3 is TGCGGCGCTGCGGTCAATAGCGGGAGGGTTGTGGAGACTCAGTACTTC. Residues: CGAAVNSGRVVETQYF.

This clonotype was seen ten or more times. The V call is TRBV11-2, the J call TRBJ2-5; 7 positions match TRBD1. V lost 3 bases to trimming and J lost 5 bases; unmatched junction nucleotides: 9. There are 15 residues in the CDR3. Germline V gene sequence: CDR1 SGHAT, CDR2 FQNNGV. In DNA form, the CDR3 reads TGTGCCAGCAGCTTGGGTTACAGGGGTGGGGAGACCCAGTACTTC. Residues: CASSLGYRGGETQYF. Full variable domain (remainder filled in from reference TRBV11-2 and TRBJ2-5): EAGVAQSPRYKIIEKRQSVAFWCNPISGHATLYWYQQILGQGPKLLIQFQNNGVVDDSQLPKDRFSAERLKGVDSTLKIQPAKLEDSAVYLCASSLGYRGGETQYFGPGTRLLVL.

Remarks on this clonotype: Since no conserved phenylalanine or tryptophan closes the CDR3, a read error is the likely cause. J is TRBJ2-7 and V is TRBV29-1; the match to TRBD1 covers 10 bases. Looked up from germline, CDR1 is SQVTM and CDR2 is ANQGSEA. The V segment lost 6 bases and the J segment 6 bases; nucleotides outside the gene matches: 11. This CDR3 is built from 14 residues. CDR3 amino acids: CSVVGTGDVGEQYL. CDR3 DNA: TGCAGCGTCGTAGGGACAGGGGATGTTGGCGAGCAGTACCTC.

About this clonotype: A clone one base away is much larger, so this may be a read error. CDR3: CASNPGQGPNEQFF. The DNA of the CDR3 is TGTGCCAGCAACCCGGGACAGGGTCCAAATGAGCAGTTCTTC. The gene calls are TRBV5-4 and TRBJ2-1, with TRBD1 identical over 9 bases. Germline CDR1 and CDR2: SGHNT and YYREEE (reference sequence). V dropped 6 bases and J dropped 7; count of bases not matched to a gene: 8. CDR3 length: 14 residues.

Concerning this clonotype: A clone one base away is much larger, so this may be a read error. The chain recombines TRBV6-5 with TRBJ2-6, with a possible D match to TRBD2 (6 bases). The V gene's germline CDR1 is MNHEY and CDR2 SVGAGI. The CDR3 runs 14 residues. The CDR3 DNA reads as TGTGCCAGCAGTTCCGGGGGTGGGGCCAACATCCTGACTTTC. Translating gives CASSSGGGANILTF.

With respect to this clonotype: This is likely a read error, given that the CDR3 carries no conserved phenylalanine or tryptophan at its end. The V and J genes are TRBV29-1 and TRBJ2-1; 7 bases match TRBD2. J gave up 6 bases and V 1 base, and 9 bases lay outside the gene matches. The germline gives CDR1 SQVTM, CDR2 ANQGSEA. The CDR3 contains 15 residues. Here the CDR3 reads CSVEGGGSRLNEQFY. The CDR3 DNA is TGCAGCGTTGAAGGGGGCGGGAGTAGGCTCAATGAGCAGTTCTAC.